Presented here are 23 T cell receptor beta chains from one specimen sequenced in a study of blood T cells in healthy people across ages. It was with a sample-barcoded 5' primer and a J-beta primer mix that a second PCR of roughly 6 to 11 cycles was run. TCRdb itself ran the 5' RACE reads through MiXCR, one entry per CDR3 protein. The sample lists fewer than 2 million distinct CDR3 sequences, around 42% occurring once. Source material: blood. The receptors shown here come from a human donor in good health.

The chain couples TRBV12-3 or TRBV12-4 to TRBJ1-2, with TRBD1 identical over 10 bases. This CDR3 contains 14 residues. J lost 8 bases, V lost 6 bases, and 9 bases had no gene match. The CDR3 reads CASSQDRGLEGYTF. The CDR3 DNA is TGTGCCAGCAGCCAAGACAGGGGGCTAGAGGGCTACACCTTC.

The DNA of the CDR3 is TGTGCCAGCAGCGTCCTGGAGGACAGTCCCACAGATACGCAGTATTTT. This translates into CASSVLEDSPTDTQYF. V is TRBV9 and J is TRBJ2-3, with a tentative D call TRBD1 (6 bases). Germline loops: CDR1 SGDLS, CDR2 YYNGEE. The CDR3 has 16 residues. Trimming pared 2 bases from V and 2 bases from J, leaving 15 bases between.

The chain uses TRBV12-3 or TRBV12-4 and TRBJ1-2; TRBD1 might be the D (5 bases). The CDR3 consists of 12 residues. V lost 7 bases, J lost 7 bases, and 13 bases lay in between. CDR3 sequence: CASTIGGAGYTF. Written as DNA, the CDR3 is TGTGCCAGCACCATTGGCGGGGCTGGCTACACCTTC.

This chain links TRBV20-1 with TRBJ1-1, with unresolved D. Germline V CDR1 and CDR2: DFQATT, SNEGSKA (reference sequence). The V gene lost 5 bases and the J gene lost 0 bases, with 13 bases spanning the gap. CDR3 length: 14 amino acids. CDR3 sequence reads: CSAALDSMNTEAFF. For the CDR3, the DNA is TGCAGTGCTGCCTTGGACTCCATGAACACTGAAGCTTTCTTT.

This chain joins TRBV6-1 and TRBJ1-2; no reliable D call. CDR1 MNHNS and CDR2 SASEGT come from the germline V gene. This CDR3 has 14 amino acids. With 1 base removed from V and 2 bases from J, the gap between germline ends came to 8 bases. The CDR3 nucleotides are TGTGCCAGCAGTGAAGATCCTGCGAACTATGGCTACACCTTC. Its translation is CASSEDPANYGYTF.

This sequence joins TRBV12-3 or TRBV12-4 and TRBJ1-1; no clear D gene. The CDR3 is 14 amino acids. V shed 6 bases and J shed 1 base, with 12 bases lying between them. CDR3 in amino acids: CASRSGVRNTEAFF. The DNA of the CDR3 is TGTGCCAGCAGGTCTGGAGTCAGGAACACTGAAGCTTTCTTT.

This clonotype was seen a few times. The chain employs TRBV12-3 or TRBV12-4 and TRBJ2-7; 11 positions agree with TRBD1. The CDR3 sequence is 17 residues long. The trim removed 2 bases at V and 2 bases at J, leaving 8 bases unmatched. DNA for the CDR3: TGTGCCAGCAGTTTAAATCTCCCGGGACAGGGGGCCTACGAGCAGTACTTC. Protein product: CASSLNLPGQGAYEQYF.

The table lists this clonotype with a few counts. This sequence joins TRBV27 and TRBJ2-1; the match to TRBD1 covers 8 bases. The CDR3 runs to 14 residues. V lost 2 bases to trimming and J lost 5 bases; unmatched junction nucleotides: 2. Germline V gene sequence: CDR1 MNHEY, CDR2 SMNVEV (reference sequence). CDR3 in DNA: TGTGCCAGCAGTTTACAGGGGGCGAACAATGAGCAGTTCTTC. It codes for CASSLQGANNEQFF.

The chain joins TRBV11-2 to TRBJ2-3, with D perhaps matching TRBD1 (5 bases). The CDR3 runs to 13 residues. Per germline, CDR1 SGHAT and CDR2 FQNNGV. The CDR3: CASVGAGTDTQYF. CDR3 nucleotide sequence: TGTGCTAGTGTTGGGGCAGGGACAGATACGCAGTATTTT.

The chain carries TRBV9 and TRBJ2-3, with 13 positions matching TRBD2. Germline assignment: CDR1 SGDLS and CDR2 YYNGEE. V lost 4 bases to trimming and J lost 5 bases; unmatched junction nucleotides: 10. This CDR3 comprises 17 residues. The CDR3 loop reads CASSPPTSGGAKDTQYF. CDR3 sequence (DNA): TGTGCCAGCAGCCCCCCTACTAGCGGGGGGGCTAAAGATACGCAGTATTTT.

This clonotype has just a few counts. This chain joins TRBV28 and TRBJ1-4, with 8 bases aligning to TRBD1. Germline loops: CDR1 MDHEN, CDR2 SYDVKM. The trim removed 10 bases at V and 10 bases at J, leaving 14 bases unmatched. This CDR3 region has 14 residues. This CDR3 is CATALDRGIGKLFF. The CDR3, as DNA: TGTGCCACCGCGCTAGACAGGGGCATAGGAAAACTGTTTTTT.

In its sample, this clonotype was seen many times. V and J are TRBV12-3 or TRBV12-4 and TRBJ1-2; D is perhaps TRBD1 (5 bases). This CDR3 is 17 amino acids long. V was cut by 5 bases and J by 3 bases, with 22 bases left in between. CDR3 sequence reads: CASSPGGTGARHYGYTF. In nucleotides, the CDR3 is TGTGCCAGCAGTCCGGGGGGGACCGGAGCCCGGCACTATGGCTACACCTTC.

The chain is built from TRBV5-1 and TRBJ2-1; 12 nucleotides match TRBD2. V dropped 5 bases and J dropped 5; count of bases not matched to a gene: 20. The CDR3 has 20 amino acids. Germline values: CDR1 SGHRS, CDR2 YFSETQ. The CDR3 loop reads CASSEVPTQLAGGVHNEQFF. The CDR3 DNA is TGCGCCAGCAGTGAGGTCCCAACTCAACTAGCGGGGGGCGTCCACAATGAGCAGTTCTTC.

V is TRBV2 and J is TRBJ1-1; D is undetermined. The CDR3 is made up of 12 amino acids. The germline gives CDR1 SNHLY, CDR2 FYNNEI. The ends were cut back, 11 bases at V and 11 bases at J, with 21 bases in the middle. CDR3 region: CARLDGSRIAFF. Written as DNA, the CDR3 is TGTGCCCGCTTGGACGGAAGTCGGATCGCTTTCTTT. The full variable domain, completed using reference TRBV2 and TRBJ1-1, is EPEVTQTPSHQVTQMGQEVILRCVPISNHLYFYWYRQILGQKVEFLVSFYNNEISEKSEIFDDQFSVERPDGSNFTLKIRSTKLEDSAMYFCARLDGSRIAFFGQGTRLTVV.

The V call is TRBV7-2, the J call TRBJ2-3; no clear D. V lost 2 bases and J 0 bases, leaving 12 bases between the germline ends. The CDR3 consists of 16 residues. Per the germline V gene, CDR1 is SGHTA and CDR2 is FQGNSA. The CDR3 sequence is CASSLNARISTDTQYF. The CDR3 DNA sequence: TGTGCCAGCAGCTTAAACGCCCGGATTAGCACAGATACGCAGTATTTT. The variable domain in full, with the rest retrieved from reference TRBV7-2 and TRBJ2-3, is GAGVSQSPSNKVTEKGKDVELRCDPISGHTALYWYRQSLGQGLEFLIYFQGNSAPDKSGLPSDRFSAERTGGSVSTLTIQRTQQEDSAVYLCASSLNARISTDTQYFGPGTRLTVL.

This clonotype was found a few times. The V and J genes are TRBV5-1 and TRBJ1-2; a possible D gene is TRBD1 (5 bases). This CDR3 is built from 13 residues. V shed 4 bases and J shed 8 bases, with 15 bases lying between them. Germline V gene lookup returns CDR1 SGHRS and CDR2 YFSETQ. The CDR3 DNA reads as TGCGCCAGCAGCCCGGCGGGGGATGAGGGCTACACCTTC. This codes for CASSPAGDEGYTF.

This clonotype occurred a few times. The chain carries TRBV5-1 and TRBJ2-1; 11 bases align to TRBD2. Trimming at V came to 2 bases and at J to 8 bases, leaving 6 bases not matched to a gene. The CDR3 is 15 residues long. Germline CDR1 SGHRS, CDR2 YFSETQ. DNA for the CDR3: TGCGCCAGCAGCTTTTTAGCGGGGGGGCAGGATGAGCAGTTCTTC. The encoded protein is CASSFLAGGQDEQFF.

This clonotype has a handful of counts. This chain joins TRBV7-2 and TRBJ1-1, with 7 positions matching TRBD1. V lost 4 bases to trimming and J lost 4 bases; unmatched junction nucleotides: 9. Germline assignment: CDR1 SGHTA and CDR2 FQGNSA. CDR3 length: 15 amino acids. The CDR3 DNA reads as TGTGCCAGCAGCTCCCAGGGGGGGTGGGGCACTGAAGCTTTCTTT. Translation: CASSSQGGWGTEAFF.

The chain has TRBV20-1 and TRBJ2-4, with D perhaps TRBD2 (6 bases). V was cut by 6 bases and J by 1 base, with 16 bases left in between. CDR3 length equals 15 residues. The germline CDR1 and CDR2 sequences are DFQATT and SNEGSKA (reference sequence). The CDR3 here is CSALGNRGAKNIQYF. The CDR3 nucleotides are TGCAGTGCCCTGGGCAATCGGGGGGCCAAAAACATTCAGTACTTC.

The gene calls are TRBV6-6 and TRBJ1-5; D is perhaps TRBD1 (5 bases). CDR1 and CDR2 (germline): MNHNY, SVGAGI (reference sequence). The CDR3 length is 16 residues. The V gene lost 2 bases and the J gene lost 6 bases, with 17 bases spanning the gap. The CDR3 reads CASSYPGTFGGQPQHF. The CDR3, as DNA: TGTGCCAGCAGTTACCCGGGGACCTTTGGGGGTCAGCCCCAGCATTTT.

The chain uses TRBV9 and TRBJ1-6; D perhaps matches TRBD1 (5 bases). V dropped 0 bases and J dropped 12 bases, with 10 bases sitting between them. CDR3 length: 13 amino acids. Germline V gene lookup returns CDR1 SGDLS and CDR2 YYNGEE. CDR3 in amino acids: CASSVDPGGPLHF. The CDR3 bases are TGTGCCAGCAGCGTAGATCCGGGGGGACCCCTCCACTTT.

V is TRBV28 and J is TRBJ2-7, with D unresolved. Germline-derived CDR1 and CDR2 are MDHEN and SYDVKM. The CDR3 runs to 13 residues. The V gene lost 10 bases and the J gene lost 2 bases, with 15 bases spanning the gap. The CDR3 loop is CATVLESTYEQYF. For the CDR3, the DNA is TGTGCCACCGTGCTTGAGAGTACCTACGAGCAGTACTTC.

The J gene is TRBJ1-2, the V gene TRBV13; TRBD1 is a possible D gene (5 bases). Germline V gives CDR1 PRHDT, CDR2 FYEKMQ (reference sequence). The CDR3 consists of 14 residues. V lost 0 bases, J lost 4 bases, and 9 bases lay in between. CDR3 nucleotides: TGTGCCAGCAGCTTAGGGTGGCAGGGCTATGGCTACACCTTC. The encoded protein is CASSLGWQGYGYTF.